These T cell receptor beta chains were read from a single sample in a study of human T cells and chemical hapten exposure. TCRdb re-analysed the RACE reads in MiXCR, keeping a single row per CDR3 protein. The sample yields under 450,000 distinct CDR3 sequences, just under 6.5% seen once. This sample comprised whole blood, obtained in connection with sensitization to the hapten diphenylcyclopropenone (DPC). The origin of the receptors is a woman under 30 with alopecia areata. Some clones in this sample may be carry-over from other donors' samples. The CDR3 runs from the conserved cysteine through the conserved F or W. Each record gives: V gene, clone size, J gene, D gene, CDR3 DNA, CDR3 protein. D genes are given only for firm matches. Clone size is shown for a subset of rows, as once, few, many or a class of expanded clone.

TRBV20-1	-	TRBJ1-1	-	TGCAGTGCTGAGGGTTGGGGGGCTCGGAGCACTGAAGCTTTCTTT	CSAEGWGARSTEAFF
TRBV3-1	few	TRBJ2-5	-	TGTGCCAGCAGCCAAGTACAGAAAGGGACCCAGTACTTC	CASSQVQKGTQYF
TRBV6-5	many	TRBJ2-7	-	TGTGCCAGCAGTTACTCGAAAGCCCGGAGCTCCTACGAGCAGTACTTC	CASSYSKARSSYEQYF
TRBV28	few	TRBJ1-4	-	TGTGCCAGCACCCCGTGGTCCTTTAATGAAAAACTGTTTTTT	CASTPWSFNEKLFF
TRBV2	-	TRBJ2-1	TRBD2	TGTGCCAGCAGTGAAGGCCTAGCGGGCTACAATGAGCAGTTCTTC	CASSEGLAGYNEQFF
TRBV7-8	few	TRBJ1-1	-	TGTGCCAGCAGGGAGGGACATTCGAACACTGAAGCTTTCTTT	CASREGHSNTEAFF
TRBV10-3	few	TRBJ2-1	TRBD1	TGTGCCATCAGTGAGTCAGACAGGGATGAGCAGTTCTTC	CAISESDRDEQFF
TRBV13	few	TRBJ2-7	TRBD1	TGTGCCAGCAGCTTAGGGACAGGGGGTGCCGAGCAGTACTTC	CASSLGTGGAEQYF
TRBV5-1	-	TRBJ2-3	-	TGCGCCAGCAGCTCGACCCAACGCACAGATACGCAGTATTTT	CASSSTQRTDTQYF
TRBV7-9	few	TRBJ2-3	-	TGTGCCAGCAGCTTATTCGAGACAGCCAGCACAGATACGCAGTATTTT	CASSLFETASTDTQYF
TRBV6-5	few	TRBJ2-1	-	TGTGCCAGCAGTTTACGACAGAGCCCCTTGAATGAGCAGTTCTTC	CASSLRQSPLNEQFF
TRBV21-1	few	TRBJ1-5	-	TGTGCCAGCACCACTCATAACCGGGACAGGGGCGCCCCTAGCAATCAGCCCCAGCATTTT	CASTTHNRDRGAPSNQPQHF
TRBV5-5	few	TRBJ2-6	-	TGTGCCAGCAGCTTGGCAGGCGAGGTCCTGACTTTC	CASSLAGEVLTF
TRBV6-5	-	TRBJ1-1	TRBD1	TGTGCCAGCAGTTACAAACCATTCTATAGGACAGGGCCGAACACTGAAGCTTTCTTT	CASSYKPFYRTGPNTEAFF
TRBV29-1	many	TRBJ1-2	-	TGCAGCATCAGCGTTGGGGGAGAGGGTGGCTACACCTTC	CSISVGGEGGYTF
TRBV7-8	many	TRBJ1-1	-	TGTGCCAGCAGCTTACGGCCTCCGGACACTGAAGCTTTCTTT	CASSLRPPDTEAFF
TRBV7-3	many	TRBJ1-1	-	TGTGCCAGCAGCTTAAAGGGCCCAAGGACTGAAGCTTTCTTT	CASSLKGPRTEAFF
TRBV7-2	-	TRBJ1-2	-	TGTGCCAGCAGCTCCCCCGGACGGACGATCCATGGCTACACCTTC	CASSSPGRTIHGYTF
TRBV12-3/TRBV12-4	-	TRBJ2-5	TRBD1	TGTGCCAGCAGTCCCGGGACAGGGGGCGGGGAGACCCAGTACTTC	CASSPGTGGGETQYF
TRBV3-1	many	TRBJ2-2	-	TGTGCCAGCAGTCATCTAGACACCGGGGAGCTGTTTTTT	CASSHLDTGELFF
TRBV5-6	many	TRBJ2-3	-	TGTGCCAGCAGCTTGGACAGGGTATACCAAAGGCGATCGCCCACCCCCACAGATACGCAGTATTTT	CASSLDRVYQRRSPTPTDTQYF
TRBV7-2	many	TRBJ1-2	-	TGTGCCAGCAGCTACAGGGACTCCTATGGCTACACCTTC	CASSYRDSYGYTF
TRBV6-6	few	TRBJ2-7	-	TGTGCCAGCAGTTATGCCCCCGACGGGTACGAGCAGTACTTC	CASSYAPDGYEQYF
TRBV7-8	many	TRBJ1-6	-	TGTGCCAGCAGCTTAGATGCGACAATGAATTCACCCCTCCACTTT	CASSLDATMNSPLHF
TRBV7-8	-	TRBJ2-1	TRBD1	TGTGCCAGCAGCGCTGGGATAGGGGACAGGAGCTCCTACAATGAGCAGTTCTTC	CASSAGIGDRSSYNEQFF
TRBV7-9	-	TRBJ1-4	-	TGTGCCAGCTCATGGGTCTCCCGGGATGAAAAACTGTTTTTT	CASSWVSRDEKLFF
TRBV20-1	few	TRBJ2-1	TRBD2	TGCAGTGCTAGTGCTTTGCGGGGGAGCTCCTACAATGAGCAGTTCTTC	CSASALRGSSYNEQFF
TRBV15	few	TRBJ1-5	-	TGTGCCACCAGCAGCCTGGACCCGCCTCAGCCCCAGCATTTT	CATSSLDPPQPQHF
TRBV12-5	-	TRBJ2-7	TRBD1	TGTGCTAGTGGTTTGGCGTTAGACAGGGGCGGACTTTCCTACGAGCAGTACTTC	CASGLALDRGGLSYEQYF
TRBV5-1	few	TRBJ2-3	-	TGCGCCAGCACCCTACTGGGGGCGCGGGATACGCAGTATTTT	CASTLLGARDTQYF
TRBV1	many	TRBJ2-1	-	TGCACCAGCAGCCAAGACTGTGGACTAGCGGGGGACAATGAGCAGTTCTTC	CTSSQDCGLAGDNEQFF
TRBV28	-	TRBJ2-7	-	TGTGCCAGCAGCCCCCCAATTTGGGGCAGGGGCTCCTACGAGCAGTACTTC	CASSPPIWGRGSYEQYF
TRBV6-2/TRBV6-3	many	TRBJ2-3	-	TGTGCCGCCCAGAGGGGCACAGATACGCAGTATTTT	CAAQRGTDTQYF
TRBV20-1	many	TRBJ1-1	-	TGCAGTGCCCAAGCAGCATGGTATGAAGCTTTCTTT	CSAQAAWYEAFF
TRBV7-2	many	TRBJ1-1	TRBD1	TGTGCCAGCAGCTTGCAGGGGGAAATTGCGACTGAAGCTTTCTTT	CASSLQGEIATEAFF